Below, 30 T cell receptor beta chains from the same sample are listed, as sequenced in a study of cytomegalovirus exposure and HLA in healthy donors. With 60 Vbeta and 13 Jbeta primers, the PCR was carried out. Generated by immunoSEQ multiplex PCR, the TCRdb table keeps only in-frame clones and is missing some. The table includes 200,000 to 250,000 clones, about 81% detected once. Sequenced material: PBMCs. Source of these receptors: a woman aged 55-70 years in good health and CMV-seropositive.

The V gene is TRBV10-3, the J gene TRBJ2-1; 7 nucleotides line up with TRBD1. The germline gives CDR1 ENHRY, CDR2 SYGVKD. CDR3 length equals 13 residues. After removal of 7 bases from V and 5 bases from J, the junction contained 5 bases not matched to a gene. This CDR3 is CAIKGQRDNEQFF. In DNA form, the CDR3 reads TGTGCCATCAAGGGACAGAGAGACAATGAGCAGTTCTTC.

J is TRBJ2-1 and V is TRBV5-1, with TRBD1 as a possible D gene (5 bases). This CDR3 has 14 residues. V dropped 3 bases and J dropped 0 bases, with 7 bases sitting between them. Per the germline V gene, CDR1 is SGHRS and CDR2 is YFSETQ. The CDR3 reads CASSWGTSYNEQFF. The CDR3 DNA is TGCGCCAGCAGCTGGGGCACCTCCTACAATGAGCAGTTCTTC.

This clone was recorded only once. The J gene is TRBJ2-3, the V gene TRBV29-1; no clear D gene. Germline values: CDR1 SQVTM, CDR2 ANQGSEA. The length of the CDR3 is 15 residues. The V end lost 1 base, the J end lost 1 base, and 12 bases lay between the germline ends. This CDR3 is CSVEADPGGTDTQYF. CDR3 sequence (DNA): TGCAGCGTTGAAGCTGACCCGGGTGGCACAGATACGCAGTATTTT.

The chain combines TRBV2 with TRBJ1-5, with TRBD1 matching over 9 bases. With V trimmed by 8 bases and J by 1 base, 3 bases remained unmatched. This CDR3 is built from 14 residues. CDR1 and CDR2 (germline): SNHLY, FYNNEI. The chain's CDR3 is CASADRGSNQPQHF. The CDR3 region has the DNA TGTGCCAGCGCGGACAGGGGAAGCAATCAGCCCCAGCATTTT.

The rearrangement uses TRBV28 and TRBJ1-2, with D unresolved. Germline V gives CDR1 MDHEN, CDR2 SYDVKM. The CDR3 contains 13 residues. With 6 bases removed from V and 4 bases from J, the gap between germline ends came to 12 bases. This CDR3 is CASSAEAVYGYTF. The CDR3, as DNA: TGTGCCAGCAGCGCAGAGGCAGTCTATGGCTACACCTTC.

This chain connects TRBV5-6 to TRBJ2-7; TRBD2 agrees at 15 bases. From germline, CDR1 is SGHDT and CDR2 YYEEEE. The CDR3 is 19 residues long. After removal of 0 bases from V and 1 base from J, the junction contained 8 bases not matched to a gene. CDR3 sequence (DNA): TGTGCCAGCAGCTTGGCCGGACTAGCGGGAGGGCCTGGGTCCTACGAGCAGTACTTC. It specifies CASSLAGLAGGPGSYEQYF.

The sample holds a few counts of this clone. The V gene is TRBV9, the J gene TRBJ1-5; 10 bases fit TRBD1. Germline values: CDR1 SGDLS, CDR2 YYNGEE. This CDR3 comprises 14 residues. V trimming: 3 bases; J trimming: 5 bases; junction bases outside the gene matches: 2. CDR3 bases: TGTGCCAGCAGCGACGGACAGGGGGATCAGCCCCAGCATTTT. Residues: CASSDGQGDQPQHF. The variable domain in full, with the rest retrieved from reference TRBV9 and TRBJ1-5, is DSGVTQTPKHLITATGQRVTLRCSPRSGDLSVYWYQQSLDQGLQFLIQYYNGEERAKGNILERFSAQQFPDLHSELNLSSLELGDSALYFCASSDGQGDQPQHFGDGTRLSIL.

The sample holds one count of this clone. The chain is built from TRBV4-2 and TRBJ1-5; no clear D gene. The CDR3 consists of 15 residues. V was cut by 0 bases and J by 6 bases, with 12 bases left in between. Looked up from germline, CDR1 is LGHNA and CDR2 is YNFKEQ. CDR3 sequence: CASSQEARGSQPQHF. CDR3 DNA: TGTGCCAGCAGCCAAGAAGCGCGGGGTTCTCAGCCCCAGCATTTT.

V is TRBV6-5 and J is TRBJ2-7, with D perhaps TRBD1 (5 bases). The CDR3 totals 14 residues. Trimming removed 10 bases from V and 1 base from J, with 17 bases in between. The germline V gene encodes CDR1 MNHEY and CDR2 SVGAGI. DNA of the CDR3: TGTGCCACCAAAATCAGGGCCGAGTCCTACGAGCAGTACTTC. Translated, it gives CATKIRAESYEQYF.

The rearrangement joins TRBV9 to TRBJ1-1; D possibly corresponds to TRBD1 (6 bases). The CDR3 sequence is 14 residues long. Germline CDR1 SGDLS, CDR2 YYNGEE. Trimming took 4 bases from V and 5 from J, leaving 15 bases between them. The CDR3 spells CASSTRGGFTEAFF. In DNA, the CDR3 is TGTGCCAGCAGCACCCGAGGGGGATTTACTGAAGCTTTCTTT. The full variable domain, completed using reference TRBV9 and TRBJ1-1, is DSGVTQTPKHLITATGQRVTLRCSPRSGDLSVYWYQQSLDQGLQFLIQYYNGEERAKGNILERFSAQQFPDLHSELNLSSLELGDSALYFCASSTRGGFTEAFFGQGTRLTVV.

The chain recombines TRBV27 with TRBJ2-7; weak D call: TRBD2 (5 bases). Germline V lookup: CDR1 MNHEY, CDR2 SMNVEV (reference sequence). V gave up 2 bases and J gave up 4 bases, with 15 bases separating them. CDR3 length equals 15 residues. The CDR3 DNA reads TGTGCCAGCAGTTTACTGTCCGGGGATGGATACGAGCAGTACTTC. Translated, it gives CASSLLSGDGYEQYF.

The rearrangement links TRBV2 to TRBJ1-2, with D possibly being TRBD1 (5 bases). The CDR3 has 13 amino acids. Germline-derived CDR1 and CDR2 are SNHLY and FYNNEI. The V end lost 3 bases, the J end lost 4 bases, and 9 bases lay between the germline ends. The CDR3 DNA follows: TGTGCCAGCAGTGAGGGGGGTATCTATGGCTACACCTTC. It specifies CASSEGGIYGYTF. The full variable domain, with the rest looked up from reference TRBV2 and TRBJ1-2, is EPEVTQTPSHQVTQMGQEVILRCVPISNHLYFYWYRQILGQKVEFLVSFYNNEISEKSEIFDDQFSVERPDGSNFTLKIRSTKLEDSAMYFCASSEGGIYGYTFGSGTRLTVV.

The sample holds a few counts of this clone. The chain has TRBV18 and TRBJ2-1; 10 bases match TRBD1. The germline V gene encodes CDR1 KGHSH and CDR2 LQKENI. The CDR3 length is 14 residues. Trimming took 3 bases from V and 10 from J; bases not matched to a gene: 6. The CDR3 spells CASSPGQGFGEQFF. The CDR3 DNA is TGTGCCAGCTCACCGGGACAGGGGTTTGGAGAGCAGTTCTTC.

The V call is TRBV5-1, the J call TRBJ2-1, with TRBD2 matching over 11 bases. Germline V gene sequence: CDR1 SGHRS, CDR2 YFSETQ. The CDR3 has 15 residues. The trim removed 6 bases at V and 9 bases at J, leaving 11 bases unmatched. The CDR3 loop is CASMILAGGPVEQFF. CDR3 nucleotide sequence: TGCGCCAGCATGATATTAGCGGGAGGGCCGGTTGAGCAGTTCTTC.

The rearrangement joins TRBV5-1 to TRBJ1-1, with D unresolved. V lost 1 base and J 0 bases, leaving 13 bases between the germline ends. Germline values: CDR1 SGHRS, CDR2 YFSETQ. The CDR3 covers 16 residues. The CDR3 region is CASSLSAGLMNTEAFF. The CDR3 bases are TGCGCCAGCAGCTTGAGTGCAGGCCTCATGAACACTGAAGCTTTCTTT.

This chain connects TRBV9 to TRBJ2-6; D perhaps matches TRBD2 (6 bases). CDR3 size: 16 residues. The V gene lost 2 bases and the J gene lost 2 bases, with 11 bases spanning the gap. Germline CDR1 and CDR2: SGDLS and YYNGEE. The CDR3 loop reads CASSVRGNTGANVLTF. In DNA, the CDR3 is TGTGCCAGCAGCGTCCGGGGGAACACTGGGGCCAACGTCCTGACTTTC.

The chain recombines TRBV9 with TRBJ2-6, with D perhaps TRBD2 (5 bases). Germline CDR1 and CDR2: SGDLS and YYNGEE. This CDR3 has 16 residues. Trimming stripped 2 bases from V and 1 base from J, with 10 bases between. The CDR3 nucleotides are TGTGCCAGCAGCGTGAGGGTTCCGTCTGGGGCCAACGTCCTGACTTTC. It codes for CASSVRVPSGANVLTF.

The CDR3 is CASSPDGQGGQPQHF. The CDR3 DNA reads TGCGCCAGCAGCCCGGATGGACAGGGGGGTCAGCCCCAGCATTTT. The chain recombines TRBV5-1 with TRBJ1-5; 10 bases map to TRBD1. This CDR3 has 15 amino acids. J was trimmed by 6 bases and V by 4 bases; bases with no gene match: 7. Germline CDR1 reads SGHRS; CDR2 reads YFSETQ.

J is TRBJ2-1 and V is TRBV7-9; D possibly corresponds to TRBD2 (6 bases). The V gene lost 5 bases and the J gene lost 7 bases, with 18 bases spanning the gap. The CDR3 extends over 15 amino acids. The V gene's germline CDR1 is SEHNR and CDR2 FQNEAQ (reference sequence). CDR3 nucleotide sequence: TGTGCCAGCAGCCCTAGGATTGGGACTGGAAATGAGCAGTTCTTC. It translates to CASSPRIGTGNEQFF.

This clone was counted a few times. V usage is TRBV7-9 and J usage is TRBJ2-2; D gene ambiguous. V was trimmed by 2 bases and J by 4 bases, leaving 5 bases between them. The CDR3 spans 13 residues. Germline loops: CDR1 SEHNR, CDR2 FQNEAQ (reference sequence). In nucleotides, the CDR3 is TGTGCCAGCAGCTTAACAACCACCGGGGAGCTGTTTTTT. Residues: CASSLTTTGELFF.

This chain uses TRBV5-1 with TRBJ2-3, with 7 positions matching TRBD2. Looked up from germline, CDR1 is SGHRS and CDR2 is YFSETQ. V lost 4 bases to trimming and J lost 4 bases; unmatched junction nucleotides: 12. The CDR3 length is 16 residues. CDR3 coding DNA: TGCGCCAGCAGCGCGGGGGACCCTCTAGGCCCAGATACGCAGTATTTT. Encoded protein: CASSAGDPLGPDTQYF.

This clone occurred once. The V gene is TRBV2, the J gene TRBJ2-7; TRBD1 matches at 7 bases. With V trimmed by 10 bases and J by 6 bases, 12 bases remained unmatched. The CDR3 loop spans 13 amino acids. Germline lookup yields CDR1 SNHLY and CDR2 FYNNEI. For the CDR3, the DNA is TGTGCCACCCGACAGGGTCCCGGAAGCGAGCAGTACTTC. Its translation: CATRQGPGSEQYF.

The chain joins TRBV9 to TRBJ1-6, with 7 bases aligning to TRBD1. This CDR3 region has 15 residues. The germline CDR1 and CDR2 sequences are SGDLS and YYNGEE. V lost 6 bases and J lost 9; bases outside the gene matches: 12. The CDR3 protein is CASNPEGQRASPLHF. CDR3 DNA sequence: TGTGCCAGCAACCCCGAGGGACAGAGGGCTTCACCCCTCCACTTT.

V gene TRBV2 combines with J gene TRBJ1-3, with 7 nucleotides matching TRBD1. CDR1 SNHLY and CDR2 FYNNEI come from the germline V gene. Trimming cost V 2 bases and J 0 bases; bases outside gene matches: 4. The CDR3 length is 16 residues. In nucleotides, the CDR3 is TGTGCCAGCAGTGAACGGACAGGCCGCTCTGGAAACACCATATATTTT. This sequence encodes CASSERTGRSGNTIYF.

This sequence joins TRBV4-1 and TRBJ2-7, with D possibly TRBD2 on 5 matching bases. The length of the CDR3 is 14 residues. V gave up 0 bases and J gave up 2 bases, with 8 bases separating them. In germline, CDR1 is MGHRA, CDR2 YSYEKL. CDR3: CASSQEWGAYEQYF. Written as DNA, the CDR3 is TGCGCCAGCAGCCAAGAATGGGGAGCCTACGAGCAGTACTTC.

V usage is TRBV28 and J usage is TRBJ1-2, with 7 bases lining up with TRBD1. V dropped 0 bases and J dropped 4; count of bases not matched to a gene: 5. This CDR3 is built from 15 residues. In germline, CDR1 is MDHEN, CDR2 SYDVKM. The CDR3 region is CASSLWRGQTYGYTF. Here the CDR3 DNA reads TGTGCCAGCAGTTTATGGAGGGGGCAGACCTATGGCTACACCTTC.

The gene calls are TRBV7-8 and TRBJ2-7; 13 nucleotides agree with TRBD2. The CDR3 spans 17 residues. The V gene's germline CDR1 is SGHVS and CDR2 FQNEAQ. V lost 5 bases and J lost 0; bases outside the gene matches: 7. CDR3 DNA: TGTGCCAGCAGCCGACGCAGGACTAGCGGGAGCTCCTACGAGCAGTACTTC. This translates into CASSRRRTSGSSYEQYF.

This sequence joins TRBV19 and TRBJ2-1; 9 bases agree with TRBD2. The CDR3 is made up of 18 amino acids. J lost 0 bases, V lost 1 base, and 7 bases had no gene match. Germline V gives CDR1 LNHDA, CDR2 SQIVND (reference sequence). This CDR3 is CASSIVLAGPRSYNEQFF. DNA for the CDR3: TGTGCCAGTAGTATAGTTCTAGCGGGACCCCGCTCCTACAATGAGCAGTTCTTC.

The chain combines TRBV28 with TRBJ1-2; D is ambiguous. Germline V gene lookup returns CDR1 MDHEN and CDR2 SYDVKM. The CDR3 covers 12 residues. Trimming left V 8 bases short and J 2 bases short, with 9 bases between. DNA for the CDR3: TGTGCCAGCCTAACGAGGAACTATGGCTACACCTTC. Translated: CASLTRNYGYTF.

In this sample, this clone turned up once. The J gene is TRBJ2-7, the V gene TRBV18; 12 bases line up with TRBD2. V shed 4 bases, J shed 0 bases, and the junction held 13 bases outside the gene matches. CDR3 length: 19 residues. From germline, CDR1 is KGHSH and CDR2 LQKENI. Here the CDR3 reads CASSRRAGLAGSGSYEQYF. The CDR3 DNA sequence: TGTGCCAGCTCACGACGTGCTGGACTAGCGGGATCAGGCTCCTACGAGCAGTACTTC.